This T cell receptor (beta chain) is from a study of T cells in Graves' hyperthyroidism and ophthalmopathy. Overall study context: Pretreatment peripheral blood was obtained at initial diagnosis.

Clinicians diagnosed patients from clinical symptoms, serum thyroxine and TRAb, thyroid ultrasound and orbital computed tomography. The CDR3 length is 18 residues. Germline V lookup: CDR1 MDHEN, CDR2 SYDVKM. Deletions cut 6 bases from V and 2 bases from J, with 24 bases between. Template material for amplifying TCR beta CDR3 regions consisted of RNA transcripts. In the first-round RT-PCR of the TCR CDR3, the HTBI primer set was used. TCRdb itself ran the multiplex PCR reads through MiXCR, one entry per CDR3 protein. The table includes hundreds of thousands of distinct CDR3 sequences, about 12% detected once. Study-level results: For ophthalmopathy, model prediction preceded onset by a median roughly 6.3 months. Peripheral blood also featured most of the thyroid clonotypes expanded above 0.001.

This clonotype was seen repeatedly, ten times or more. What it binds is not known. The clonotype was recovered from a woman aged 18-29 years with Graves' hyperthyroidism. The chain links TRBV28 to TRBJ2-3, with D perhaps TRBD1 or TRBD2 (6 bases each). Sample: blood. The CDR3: CASSQVEGGQGYTDTQYF. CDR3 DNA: TGTGCCAGCAGCCAAGTTGAGGGGGGCCAAGGTTACACAGATACGCAGTATTTT.